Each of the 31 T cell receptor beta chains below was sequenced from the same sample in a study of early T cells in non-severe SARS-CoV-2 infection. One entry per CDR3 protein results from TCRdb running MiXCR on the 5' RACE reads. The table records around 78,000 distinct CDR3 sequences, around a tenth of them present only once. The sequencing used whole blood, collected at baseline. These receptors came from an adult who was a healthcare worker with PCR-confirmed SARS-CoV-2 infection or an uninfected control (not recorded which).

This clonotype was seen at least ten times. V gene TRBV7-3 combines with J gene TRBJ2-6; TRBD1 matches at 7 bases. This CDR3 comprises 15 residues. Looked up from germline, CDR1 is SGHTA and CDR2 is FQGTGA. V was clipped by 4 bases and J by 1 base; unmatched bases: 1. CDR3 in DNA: TGTGCCAGCAGCTCGACAGGGTCTGGGGCCAACGTCCTGACTTTC. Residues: CASSSTGSGANVLTF.

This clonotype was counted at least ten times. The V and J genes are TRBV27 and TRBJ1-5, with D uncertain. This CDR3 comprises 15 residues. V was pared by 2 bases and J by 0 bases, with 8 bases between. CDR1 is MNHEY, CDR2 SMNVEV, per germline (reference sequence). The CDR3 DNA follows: TGTGCCAGCAGTTTAACGGCAGTTAGCAATCAGCCCCAGCATTTT. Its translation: CASSLTAVSNQPQHF.

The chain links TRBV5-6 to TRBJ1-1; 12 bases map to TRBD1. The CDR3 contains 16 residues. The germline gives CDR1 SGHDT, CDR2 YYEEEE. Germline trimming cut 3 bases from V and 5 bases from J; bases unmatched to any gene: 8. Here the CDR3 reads CASSSGQGAKETEAFF. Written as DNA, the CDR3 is TGTGCCAGCAGCTCGGGACAGGGGGCGAAAGAAACTGAAGCTTTCTTT.

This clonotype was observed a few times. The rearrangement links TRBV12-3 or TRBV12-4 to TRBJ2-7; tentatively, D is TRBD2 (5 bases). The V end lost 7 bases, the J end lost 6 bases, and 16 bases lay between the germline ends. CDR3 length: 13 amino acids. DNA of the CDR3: TGTGCCAGCAACAACAAAGGGAGTGGCGAGCAGTACTTC. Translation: CASNNKGSGEQYF.

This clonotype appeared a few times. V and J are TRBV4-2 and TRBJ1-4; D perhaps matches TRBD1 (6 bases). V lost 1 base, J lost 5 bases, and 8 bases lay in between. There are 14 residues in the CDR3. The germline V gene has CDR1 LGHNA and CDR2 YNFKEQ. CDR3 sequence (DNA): TGTGCCAGCAGCCAAGGGACAGAAAATGAAAAACTGTTTTTT. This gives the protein CASSQGTENEKLFF.

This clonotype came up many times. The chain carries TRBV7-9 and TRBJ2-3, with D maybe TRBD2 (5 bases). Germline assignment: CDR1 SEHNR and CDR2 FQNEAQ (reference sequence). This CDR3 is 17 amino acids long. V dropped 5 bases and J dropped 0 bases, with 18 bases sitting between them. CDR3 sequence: CASSPRRASASTDTQYF. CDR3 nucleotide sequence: TGTGCCAGCAGCCCAAGGCGGGCGAGTGCTAGCACAGATACGCAGTATTTT.

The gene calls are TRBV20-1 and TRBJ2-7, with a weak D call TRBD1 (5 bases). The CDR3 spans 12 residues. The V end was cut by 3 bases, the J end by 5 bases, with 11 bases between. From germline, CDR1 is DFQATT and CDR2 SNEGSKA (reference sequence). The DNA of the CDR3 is TGCAGTGCTAGTCAGGGTTCCCACGAGCAGTACTTC. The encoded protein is CSASQGSHEQYF.

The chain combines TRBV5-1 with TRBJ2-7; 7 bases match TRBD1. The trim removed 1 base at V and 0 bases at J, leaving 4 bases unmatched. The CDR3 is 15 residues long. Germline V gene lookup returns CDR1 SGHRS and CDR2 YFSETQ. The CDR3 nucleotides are TGCGCCAGCAGCTTGCAGGGGGTAATCTCCTACGAGCAGTACTTC. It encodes CASSLQGVISYEQYF.

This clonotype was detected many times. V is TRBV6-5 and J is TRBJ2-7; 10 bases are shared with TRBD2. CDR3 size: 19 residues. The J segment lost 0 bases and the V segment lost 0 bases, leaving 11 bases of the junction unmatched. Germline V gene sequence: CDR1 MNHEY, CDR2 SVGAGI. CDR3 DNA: TGTGCCAGCAGTTACTCGATATTAGCGGGGGGTCATAGCTCCTACGAGCAGTACTTC. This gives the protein CASSYSILAGGHSSYEQYF.

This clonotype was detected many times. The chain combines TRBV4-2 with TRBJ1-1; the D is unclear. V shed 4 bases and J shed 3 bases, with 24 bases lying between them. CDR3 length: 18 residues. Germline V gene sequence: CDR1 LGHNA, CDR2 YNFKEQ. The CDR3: CASSPGPIGGVKYTEAFF. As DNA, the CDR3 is TGTGCCAGCAGCCCGGGTCCCATCGGTGGAGTCAAGTACACTGAAGCTTTCTTT.

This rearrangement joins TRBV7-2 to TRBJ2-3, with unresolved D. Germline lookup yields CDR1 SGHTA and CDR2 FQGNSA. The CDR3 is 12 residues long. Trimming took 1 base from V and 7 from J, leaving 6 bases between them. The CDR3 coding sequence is TGTGCCAGCAGCTTAGGCCTAAATACGCAGTATTTT. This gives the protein CASSLGLNTQYF.

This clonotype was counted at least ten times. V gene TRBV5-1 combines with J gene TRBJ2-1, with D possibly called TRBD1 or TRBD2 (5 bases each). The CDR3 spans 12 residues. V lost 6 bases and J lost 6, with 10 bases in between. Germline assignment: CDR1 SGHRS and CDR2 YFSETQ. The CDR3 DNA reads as TGCGCCAGCACCCCTGGGGGCAATGAGCAGTTCTTC. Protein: CASTPGGNEQFF.

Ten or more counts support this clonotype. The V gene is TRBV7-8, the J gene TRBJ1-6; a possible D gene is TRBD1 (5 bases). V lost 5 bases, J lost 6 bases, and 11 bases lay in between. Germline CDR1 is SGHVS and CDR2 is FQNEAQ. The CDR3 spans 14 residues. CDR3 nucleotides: TGTGCCAGCAGCGACCGGGGCTTTAATTCACCCCTCCACTTT. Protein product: CASSDRGFNSPLHF.

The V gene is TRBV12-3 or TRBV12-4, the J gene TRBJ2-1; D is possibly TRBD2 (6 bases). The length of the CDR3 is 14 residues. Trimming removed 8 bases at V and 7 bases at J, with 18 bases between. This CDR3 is CASCRDSGPNEQFF. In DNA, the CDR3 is TGTGCCAGCTGCAGGGACTCTGGGCCAAATGAGCAGTTCTTC.

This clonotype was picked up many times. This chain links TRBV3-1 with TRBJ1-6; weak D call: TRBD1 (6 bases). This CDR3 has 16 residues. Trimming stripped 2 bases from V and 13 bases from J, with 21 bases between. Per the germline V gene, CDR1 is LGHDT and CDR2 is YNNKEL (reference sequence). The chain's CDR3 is CASSQRGDRKVGPLHF. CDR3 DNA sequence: TGTGCCAGCAGCCAAAGGGGAGACAGGAAGGTGGGGCCCCTCCACTTT.

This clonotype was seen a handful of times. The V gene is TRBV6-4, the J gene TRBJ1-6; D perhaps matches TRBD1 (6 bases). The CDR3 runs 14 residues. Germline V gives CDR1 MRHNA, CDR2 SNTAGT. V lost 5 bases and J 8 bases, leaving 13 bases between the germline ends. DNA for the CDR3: TGTGCCAGCAGTCACAGGGAAGGGGATTCACCCCTCCACTTT. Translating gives CASSHREGDSPLHF.

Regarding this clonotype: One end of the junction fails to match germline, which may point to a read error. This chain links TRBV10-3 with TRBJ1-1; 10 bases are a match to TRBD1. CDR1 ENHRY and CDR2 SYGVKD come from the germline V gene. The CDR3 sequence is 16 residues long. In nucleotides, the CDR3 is TGTGCCATCAGATCCGGGACAGGGGAAATGAACACTGAAGCTTCCTTT. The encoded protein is CAIRSGTGEMNTEASF.

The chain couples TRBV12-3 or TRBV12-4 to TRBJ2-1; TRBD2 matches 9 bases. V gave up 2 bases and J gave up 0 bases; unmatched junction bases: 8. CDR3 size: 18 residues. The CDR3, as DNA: TGTGCCAGCAGTTTAAGTTGGCTAGCGGGGCGCTCCTACAATGAGCAGTTCTTC. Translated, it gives CASSLSWLAGRSYNEQFF.

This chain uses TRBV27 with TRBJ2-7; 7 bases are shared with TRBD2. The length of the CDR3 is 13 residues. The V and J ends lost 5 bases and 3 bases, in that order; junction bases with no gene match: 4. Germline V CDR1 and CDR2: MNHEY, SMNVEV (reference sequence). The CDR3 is CASSREEFYEQYF. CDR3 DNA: TGTGCCAGCAGTCGGGAGGAGTTCTACGAGCAGTACTTC.

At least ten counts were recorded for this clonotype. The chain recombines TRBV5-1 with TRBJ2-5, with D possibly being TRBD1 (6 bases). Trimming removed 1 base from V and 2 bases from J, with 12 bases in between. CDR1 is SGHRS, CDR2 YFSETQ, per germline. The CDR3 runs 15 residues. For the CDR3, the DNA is TGCGCCAGCAGCTTGACAGGGTCGGCGCAAGAGACCCAGTACTTC. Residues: CASSLTGSAQETQYF.

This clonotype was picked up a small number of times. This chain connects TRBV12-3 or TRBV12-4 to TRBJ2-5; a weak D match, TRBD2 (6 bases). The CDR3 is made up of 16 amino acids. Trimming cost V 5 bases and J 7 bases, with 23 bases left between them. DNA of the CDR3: TGTGCCAGCAGTCCCCCAGGACTGGGGAGGACGGGGACCCAGTACTTC. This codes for CASSPPGLGRTGTQYF.

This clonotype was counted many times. This CDR3 is CSVEVMRGDEQYF. The CDR3 DNA reads as TGCAGCGTTGAAGTAATGAGGGGGGACGAGCAGTACTTC. The J gene is TRBJ2-7, the V gene TRBV29-1; TRBD1 or TRBD2 may be the D gene (6 bases each). The germline V and J ends were trimmed by 1 base and 5 bases, with 12 bases remaining between them. This CDR3 contains 13 residues. Germline CDR1 SQVTM, CDR2 ANQGSEA.

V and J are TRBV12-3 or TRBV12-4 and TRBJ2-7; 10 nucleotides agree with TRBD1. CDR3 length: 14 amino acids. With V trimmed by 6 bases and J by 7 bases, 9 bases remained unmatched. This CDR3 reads CASSTGTGEREQYF. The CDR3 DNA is TGTGCCAGCAGCACCGGGACAGGGGAAAGAGAGCAGTACTTC.

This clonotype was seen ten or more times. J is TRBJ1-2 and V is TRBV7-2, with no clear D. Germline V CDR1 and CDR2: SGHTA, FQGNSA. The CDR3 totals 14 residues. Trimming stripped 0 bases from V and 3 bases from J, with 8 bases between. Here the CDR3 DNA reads TGTGCCAGCAGCTTAGCCCAGGCGGACTATGGCTACACCTTC. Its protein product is CASSLAQADYGYTF.

The CDR3 is CSARGRANTGELFF. CDR3 DNA sequence: TGCAGTGCTAGGGGCAGGGCCAACACCGGGGAGCTGTTTTTT. This chain connects TRBV20-1 to TRBJ2-2, with D maybe TRBD1 (5 bases). The V and J ends lost 3 bases and 2 bases respectively, with 10 bases between them. CDR3 length: 14 amino acids. Germline CDR1 DFQATT, CDR2 SNEGSKA (reference sequence).

This chain's CDR3 is CASSFGGVTYEQYF. The CDR3 DNA reads as TGCGCCAGCAGCTTTGGTGGGGTCACCTACGAGCAGTACTTC. This chain links TRBV5-1 with TRBJ2-7; D gene unclear. This CDR3 region has 14 residues. Germline V CDR1 and CDR2: SGHRS, YFSETQ. Trimming removed 2 bases at V and 2 bases at J, with 11 bases between.

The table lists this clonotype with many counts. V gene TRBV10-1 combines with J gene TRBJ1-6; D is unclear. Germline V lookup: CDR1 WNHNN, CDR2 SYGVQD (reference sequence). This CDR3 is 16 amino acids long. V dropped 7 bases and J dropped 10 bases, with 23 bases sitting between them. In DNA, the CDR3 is TGCGCCAGCACCTTAATCGGGTGTCAGCCCTCATCACCCCTCCACTTT. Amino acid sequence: CASTLIGCQPSSPLHF.

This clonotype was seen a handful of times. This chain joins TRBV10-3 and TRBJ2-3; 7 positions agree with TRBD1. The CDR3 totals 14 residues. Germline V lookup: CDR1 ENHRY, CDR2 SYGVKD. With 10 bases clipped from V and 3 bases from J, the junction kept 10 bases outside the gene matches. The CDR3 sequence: CATGQASLTDTQYF. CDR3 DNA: TGTGCCACAGGACAGGCCTCGTTAACAGATACGCAGTATTTT.

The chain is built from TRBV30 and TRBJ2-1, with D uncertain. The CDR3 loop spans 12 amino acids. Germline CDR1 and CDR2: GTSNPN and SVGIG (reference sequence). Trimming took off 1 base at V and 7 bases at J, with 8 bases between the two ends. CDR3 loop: CAWSATTNEQFF. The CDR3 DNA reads TGTGCCTGGAGTGCTACTACGAATGAGCAGTTCTTC.

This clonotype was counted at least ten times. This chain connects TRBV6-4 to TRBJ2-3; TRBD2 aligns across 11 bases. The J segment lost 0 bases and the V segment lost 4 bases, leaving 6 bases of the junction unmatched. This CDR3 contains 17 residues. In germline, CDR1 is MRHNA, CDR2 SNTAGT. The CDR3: CASSAKTSGVSTDTQYF. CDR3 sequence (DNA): TGTGCCAGCAGTGCAAAGACTAGCGGGGTGAGCACAGATACGCAGTATTTT.

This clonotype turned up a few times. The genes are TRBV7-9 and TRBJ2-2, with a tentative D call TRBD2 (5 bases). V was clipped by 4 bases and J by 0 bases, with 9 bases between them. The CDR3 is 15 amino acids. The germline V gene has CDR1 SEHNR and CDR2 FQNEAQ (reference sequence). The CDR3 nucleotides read TGTGCCAGCAGCTGGTCGGGATCGAACACCGGGGAGCTGTTTTTT. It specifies CASSWSGSNTGELFF.